The 27 T cell receptor beta chains below come from one sample, sequenced in a study of blood T cell repertoires in COVID-19. TCRdb's copy holds only in-frame clones and misses some; the assay was immunoSEQ multiplex PCR. The table lists approximately 140,000 clones, over 70% of them singletons. Sequenced: peripheral blood. The receptors originated from a man aged 80 or over with acute or convalescent COVID-19.

The chain uses TRBV7-9 and TRBJ2-2, with no clear D. V was pared by 3 bases and J by 5 bases, with 19 bases between. The CDR3 is made up of 17 amino acids. Germline CDR1 reads SEHNR; CDR2 reads FQNEAQ (reference sequence). CDR3 protein: CASSFYLSQQKTGELFF. In DNA form, the CDR3 reads TGTGCCAGCAGCTTTTACCTGTCACAGCAGAAAACCGGGGAGCTGTTTTTT.

This clone has just one count. The chain links TRBV7-2 to TRBJ1-1, with D possibly matching TRBD1 (5 bases). Trimming stripped 5 bases from V and 0 bases from J, with 10 bases between. This CDR3 has 14 amino acids. Germline V gives CDR1 SGHTA, CDR2 FQGNSA. CDR3 residues: CASSVRALNTEAFF. The CDR3 region has the DNA TGTGCCAGCAGCGTCAGGGCCTTGAACACTGAAGCTTTCTTT.

V usage is TRBV19 and J usage is TRBJ1-1, with a weak D call TRBD1 (5 bases). This CDR3 is 14 amino acids long. V was pared by 1 base and J by 3 bases, with 9 bases between. Germline V gene data show CDR1 as LNHDA and CDR2 as SQIVND (reference sequence). CDR3 sequence (DNA): TGTGCCAGTAGTATAGTTGGCAGGGACACTGAAGCTTTCTTT. This encodes CASSIVGRDTEAFF.

This rearrangement joins TRBV6-4 to TRBJ1-2, with D possibly matching TRBD1 (6 bases). V dropped 8 bases and J dropped 2 bases, with 21 bases sitting between them. Germline V lookup: CDR1 MRHNA, CDR2 SNTAGT. The CDR3 loop spans 16 amino acids. In nucleotides, the CDR3 is TGTGCCAGCCCTAAACACAGGGACCTACTAAACTATGGCTACACCTTC. Residues: CASPKHRDLLNYGYTF.

This clone has just a few counts. This chain links TRBV6-2 or TRBV6-3 with TRBJ2-1; 11 nucleotides align to TRBD2. V lost 5 bases, J lost 4 bases, and 4 bases stayed unmatched. Looked up from germline, CDR1 is MNHEY and CDR2 is SVGEGT. There are 15 residues in the CDR3. CDR3 DNA: TGTGCCAGCAGTGGCCGACTAGCGGGATACAATGAGCAGTTCTTC. Protein sequence: CASSGRLAGYNEQFF.

The DNA of the CDR3 is TGTGCCAGCATTTTTAGCGGGATCACAGATACGCAGTATTTT. Its translation: CASIFSGITDTQYF. The chain is built from TRBV6-5 and TRBJ2-3; 8 positions match TRBD2. The CDR3 is 14 amino acids. The trim removed 7 bases at V and 2 bases at J, leaving 5 bases unmatched. In germline, CDR1 is MNHEY, CDR2 SVGAGI.

The chain is built from TRBV5-1 and TRBJ2-1; D is unresolved. V lost 0 bases, J lost 6 bases, and 19 bases lay in between. Per the germline V gene, CDR1 is SGHRS and CDR2 is YFSETQ. The CDR3 has 17 residues. The CDR3 sequence is CASSLEWRPRGGNEQFF. The CDR3 coding sequence is TGCGCCAGCAGCTTGGAATGGCGGCCTAGAGGTGGCAATGAGCAGTTCTTC.

The chain carries TRBV28 and TRBJ2-2, with 8 bases lining up with TRBD1. The CDR3 runs to 18 residues. From germline, CDR1 is MDHEN and CDR2 SYDVKM. With V trimmed by 5 bases and J by 4 bases, 15 bases remained unmatched. DNA for the CDR3: TGTGCCAGCAGTAACTCTGGGCAGGGGGCGCGACGCACCGGGGAGCTGTTTTTT. Translating it yields CASSNSGQGARRTGELFF.

The chain combines TRBV2 with TRBJ1-2; 10 bases are a match to TRBD1. The germline gives CDR1 SNHLY, CDR2 FYNNEI. The CDR3 loop spans 17 amino acids. J was trimmed by 7 bases and V by 6 bases; bases with no gene match: 17. The CDR3 sequence: CASSLRQGAGVSLGYTF. The CDR3 nucleotides read TGTGCCAGCAGCCTTCGACAGGGGGCGGGCGTAAGTCTTGGCTACACCTTC.

This chain connects TRBV10-2 to TRBJ2-3, with TRBD1 matching over 8 bases. CDR3 length: 15 residues. After removal of 0 bases from V and 7 bases from J, the junction contained 6 bases not matched to a gene. Germline V CDR1 and CDR2: WSHSY, SAAADI. The CDR3 region is CASSESGQGRNTQYF. CDR3 DNA sequence: TGCGCCAGCAGTGAGTCTGGACAGGGTCGAAATACGCAGTATTTT.

This chain joins TRBV4-2 and TRBJ1-6, with D uncertain. V lost 1 base and J 0 bases, leaving 7 bases between the germline ends. In germline, CDR1 is LGHNA, CDR2 YNFKEQ. CDR3 size: 16 residues. The DNA for the CDR3 is TGTGCCAGCAGCCAAGCAGCGAGCTCCTATAATTCACCCCTCCACTTT. It yields the protein CASSQAASSYNSPLHF.

The chain combines TRBV19 with TRBJ1-4; 9 positions agree with TRBD1. The germline CDR1 and CDR2 sequences are LNHDA and SQIVND (reference sequence). This CDR3 comprises 15 residues. Trimming removed 8 bases from V and 3 bases from J; junction bases left unmatched: 7. The DNA of the CDR3 is TGTGCCAGTCGACGGGACAGGGTTGCTAATGAAAAACTGTTTTTT. This translates into CASRRDRVANEKLFF.

This chain connects TRBV24-1 to TRBJ2-3; TRBD2 matches at 16 bases. Per the germline V gene, CDR1 is KGHDR and CDR2 is SFDVKD. There are 19 residues in the CDR3. V shed 4 bases, J shed 2 bases, and the junction held 8 bases outside the gene matches. CDR3 sequence reads: CATSDSSGTSGRATDTQYF. Written as DNA, the CDR3 is TGTGCCACCAGTGACTCAAGTGGGACTAGCGGGAGGGCCACAGATACGCAGTATTTT.

This chain connects TRBV5-1 to TRBJ2-2; D remains unclear. V dropped 1 base and J dropped 2 bases, with 9 bases sitting between them. The CDR3 totals 15 residues. Germline V gives CDR1 SGHRS, CDR2 YFSETQ. CDR3 amino acids: CASSLPAGNTGELFF. The CDR3 bases are TGCGCCAGCAGCTTGCCTGCAGGTAACACCGGGGAGCTGTTTTTT.

The chain is built from TRBV5-1 and TRBJ1-3; 7 positions agree with TRBD1. This CDR3 spans 15 amino acids. Germline lookup yields CDR1 SGHRS and CDR2 YFSETQ. V shed 5 bases, J shed 1 base, and the junction held 6 bases outside the gene matches. As DNA, the CDR3 is TGCGCCAGCAGGCCCATGACAGGGTCTGGAAACACCATATATTTT. It yields the protein CASRPMTGSGNTIYF.

This chain uses TRBV7-9 with TRBJ2-1; 8 nucleotides agree with TRBD2. This CDR3 spans 16 amino acids. The ends lost 7 bases at V and 8 bases at J; junction bases unmatched: 16. Germline V gene data show CDR1 as SEHNR and CDR2 as FQNEAQ (reference sequence). Here the CDR3 DNA reads TGTGCCAGCAACCCGGGGGGGTTGGTGTCGAGAGATGAGCAGTTCTTC. This encodes CASNPGGLVSRDEQFF. Complete variable domain (other parts from reference TRBV7-9 and TRBJ2-1): DTGVSQNPRHKITKRGQNVTFRCDPISEHNRLYWYRQTLGQGPEFLTYFQNEAQLEKSRLLSDRFSAERPKGSFSTLEIQRTEQGDSAMYLCASNPGGLVSRDEQFFGPGTRLTVL.

This chain joins TRBV11-2 and TRBJ2-3; D not certain. Deletions cut 2 bases from V and 0 bases from J, with 6 bases between. Looked up from germline, CDR1 is SGHAT and CDR2 is FQNNGV. The CDR3 is made up of 14 amino acids. CDR3 region: CASSLRFSTDTQYF. The CDR3 coding sequence is TGTGCCAGCAGCTTACGTTTCAGCACAGATACGCAGTATTTT.

The V call is TRBV9, the J call TRBJ1-1, with unresolved D. The germline V gene encodes CDR1 SGDLS and CDR2 YYNGEE. The V end lost 3 bases, the J end lost 3 bases, and 9 bases lay between the germline ends. The CDR3 sequence is 13 residues long. CDR3 residues: CASSAQVDTEAFF. DNA for the CDR3: TGTGCCAGCAGCGCCCAGGTGGACACTGAAGCTTTCTTT. The full variable domain, its missing parts supplied by reference TRBV9 and TRBJ1-1, is DSGVTQTPKHLITATGQRVTLRCSPRSGDLSVYWYQQSLDQGLQFLIQYYNGEERAKGNILERFSAQQFPDLHSELNLSSLELGDSALYFCASSAQVDTEAFFGQGTRLTVV.

In this sample, this clone turned up a few times. The rearrangement links TRBV9 to TRBJ1-6; D perhaps matches TRBD1 (5 bases). Trimming stripped 0 bases from V and 7 bases from J, with 11 bases between. This CDR3 has 15 amino acids. Germline assignment: CDR1 SGDLS and CDR2 YYNGEE. As DNA, the CDR3 is TGTGCCAGCAGCGTAGGAGGTGACAGAAATTCACCCCTCCACTTT. This encodes CASSVGGDRNSPLHF.

The chain links TRBV6-4 to TRBJ2-5; weak D call: TRBD1 (6 bases). CDR1 MRHNA and CDR2 SNTAGT come from the germline V gene. CDR3 length: 13 amino acids. Trimming shortened V by 7 bases and J by 0 bases, and 9 bases separated the two germline ends. This chain's CDR3 is CASIRQDQETQYF. For the CDR3, the DNA is TGTGCCAGCATTAGACAGGACCAAGAGACCCAGTACTTC.

V usage is TRBV6-5 and J usage is TRBJ1-2; D may be TRBD1 (6 bases). Germline V gives CDR1 MNHEY, CDR2 SVGAGI. V was trimmed by 5 bases and J by 3 bases, leaving 16 bases between them. CDR3 length: 15 residues. The CDR3 DNA is TGTGCCAGCAGTACCCCGGGACAACTTTACTATGGCTACACCTTC. Translation: CASSTPGQLYYGYTF.

The gene calls are TRBV10-1 and TRBJ2-7, with D perhaps TRBD1 (5 bases). CDR3 length: 11 residues. CDR1 and CDR2 from the germline V gene are WNHNN and SYGVQD (reference sequence). V was shortened by 3 bases and J by 6 bases, with 6 bases between the two germline ends. The CDR3 sequence is CASSEGAEQYF. The CDR3 DNA follows: TGCGCCAGCAGTGAAGGGGCCGAGCAGTACTTC.

This chain uses TRBV28 with TRBJ1-2, with TRBD1 matching over 8 bases. The J segment lost 4 bases and the V segment lost 5 bases, leaving 9 bases of the junction unmatched. The germline gives CDR1 MDHEN, CDR2 SYDVKM. The CDR3 contains 15 residues. CDR3 in DNA: TGTGCCAGCAGTACACGGGACAGGCGGAGCTATGGCTACACCTTC. It specifies CASSTRDRRSYGYTF.

The chain couples TRBV12-3 or TRBV12-4 to TRBJ2-3, with D perhaps matching TRBD1 (5 bases). The CDR3 is made up of 12 amino acids. Trimming removed 5 bases at V and 5 bases at J, with 8 bases between. CDR3 coding DNA: TGTGCCAGCAGTGGACAAATAGATACGCAGTATTTT. This sequence encodes CASSGQIDTQYF.

J is TRBJ2-3 and V is TRBV5-1, with 7 nucleotides matching TRBD2. Germline V gives CDR1 SGHRS, CDR2 YFSETQ. V trimming: 0 bases; J trimming: 1 base; junction bases outside the gene matches: 8. This CDR3 has 17 residues. This CDR3 is CASSLATGTTRTDTQYF. CDR3 in DNA: TGCGCCAGCAGCTTGGCGACCGGGACTACTCGCACAGATACGCAGTATTTT.

The chain carries TRBV7-9 and TRBJ1-1; no firm D call. Germline V gene sequence: CDR1 SEHNR, CDR2 FQNEAQ (reference sequence). This CDR3 comprises 13 residues. Between the trimmed V and J ends, which lost 5 bases and 3 bases, there was a span of 10 bases. DNA of the CDR3: TGTGCCAGCAGCCTCATCACAGACACTGAAGCTTTCTTT. This sequence encodes CASSLITDTEAFF.

The chain combines TRBV5-1 with TRBJ1-2; 8 nucleotides align to TRBD1. The CDR3 is made up of 17 amino acids. V shed 0 bases and J 0 bases; nucleotides not matched to a gene: 7. Germline CDR1 and CDR2: SGHRS and YFSETQ. The CDR3 loop reads CASSLAPTGVSNYGYTF. In nucleotides, the CDR3 is TGCGCCAGCAGCTTGGCGCCGACAGGGGTTTCTAACTATGGCTACACCTTC.